This T cell receptor beta chain was sequenced during a study of T cell changes during pregnancy in multiple sclerosis. Repertoires were generated with immunoSEQ multiplex PCR, while TCRdb's copy carries only in-frame clones and drops some. The sample lists around 78,000 clones, 93% occurring once. The CDR3 totals 13 residues. The trim removed 5 bases at V and 1 base at J, leaving 0 bases unmatched. Germline assignment: CDR1 SGHVS and CDR2 FNYEAQ. The sequencing used peripheral blood, collected in the second trimester of pregnancy. The chain joins TRBV7-6 to TRBJ2-3; TRBD1 aligns across 7 bases. The TCR originated in a female donor with multiple sclerosis, enrolled in a pregnancy study. CDR3 nucleotide sequence: TGTGCCAGCAGCCAGGGGGGCACAGATACGCAGTATTTT. Amino acids: CASSQGGTDTQYF.